The clone carrying this T cell receptor (beta chain) was recorded once. Its antigen is still unknown. CDR3 length equals 17 residues. Germline loops: CDR1 SGDLS, CDR2 YYNGEE. The junction had 15 bases not matched to a gene; V was cut back by 4 bases and J by 5 bases. Time point here: pretreatment peripheral blood. Clones were read by immunoSEQ multiplex PCR, and TCRdb kept only the in-frame ones, dropping some. The sample includes some 74,000 clones, approximately 86% of them seen just once. This sample is drawn from a study of PD-L1 blockade in urothelial cancer. Study conclusions and caveats: Durable-benefit patients showed greater tumor-associated blood clone expansion at 3 weeks.

This specimen consisted of PBMCs, obtained around atezolizumab (anti-PD-L1) treatment. V and J are TRBV9 and TRBJ1-1; 9 bases align to TRBD1. This receptor was identified in a man aged 40-49 years with urothelial cancer. The CDR3 coding sequence is TGTGCCAGCAGCCCCACGACTGGCGGGACAGGGAGTACTGAAGCTTTCTTT. Translating gives CASSPTTGGTGSTEAFF. Variable domain in full (rest from reference TRBV9 and TRBJ1-1): DSGVTQTPKHLITATGQRVTLRCSPRSGDLSVYWYQQSLDQGLQFLIQYYNGEERAKGNILERFSAQQFPDLHSELNLSSLELGDSALYFCASSPTTGGTGSTEAFFGQGTRLTVV.